One sample yielded the 27 T cell receptor beta chains listed below, sequenced in a study of beta chain features in type 1 diabetes. No antigen has been assigned to these receptors. Every isolated RNA sample was fully reverse transcribed, so sequencing captured expressed TCRB transcripts. Clones were read by immunoSEQ multiplex PCR, and TCRdb kept only the in-frame ones, dropping some. The data hold some 350,000 clones, with approximately 12% observed a single time. Study-level results: Across all four CD4+ subsets, people with type 1 diabetes showed modestly shorter TCRB CDR3s.

Sequencing was done on a sample of naive CD4+ T cells from blood. These receptors all stem from a woman aged 18-30 years with type 1 diabetes.

This clone was detected only a few times. The rearrangement uses TRBV11-2 and TRBJ2-1, with 8 bases matching TRBD2. The CDR3 extends over 16 amino acids. Germline V gene data show CDR1 as SGHAT and CDR2 as FQNNGV. V dropped 2 bases and J dropped 2; count of bases not matched to a gene: 5. CDR3 sequence reads: CASSLLRAGAYNEQFF. The CDR3 coding sequence is TGTGCCAGCAGCTTATTAAGAGCGGGAGCCTACAATGAGCAGTTCTTC.

This chain links TRBV14 with TRBJ1-1; 9 bases match TRBD1. CDR1 and CDR2 from the germline V gene are SGHDN and FVKESK. The ends lost 4 bases at V and 11 bases at J; junction bases unmatched: 8. This CDR3 is built from 13 residues. The chain's CDR3 is CASSLTGGKRAFF. DNA of the CDR3: TGTGCCAGCAGCCTCACAGGGGGCAAACGTGCTTTCTTT.

The chain joins TRBV30 to TRBJ2-6; D might be TRBD2 (6 bases). The CDR3 covers 19 residues. Germline CDR1 and CDR2: GTSNPN and SVGIG (reference sequence). Trimming removed 4 bases from V and 0 bases from J, with 22 bases in between. CDR3 DNA sequence: TGTGCCTGGATAGGGGTTGGACTACAAAACCTCTCTGGGGCCAACGTCCTGACTTTC. Amino acids: CAWIGVGLQNLSGANVLTF.

A word on this clone: The same CDR3 can be traced to other DNA sequences in this sample. The rearrangement joins TRBV5-1 to TRBJ2-3; D unclear. With 1 base removed from V and 1 base from J, the gap between germline ends came to 7 bases. Per the germline V gene, CDR1 is SGHRS and CDR2 is YFSETQ. This CDR3 has 14 residues. The CDR3 region has the DNA TGCGCCAGCAGCTTGAGCGCGGGCACAGATACGCAGTATTTT. Amino acid sequence: CASSLSAGTDTQYF.

V is TRBV7-9 and J is TRBJ2-1; TRBD2 matches at 8 bases. The CDR3 has 17 residues. Per the germline V gene, CDR1 is SEHNR and CDR2 is FQNEAQ (reference sequence). V was pared by 3 bases and J by 0 bases, with 7 bases of the junction left unmatched. The CDR3 here is CASSFPAGGSSYNEQFF. The CDR3 nucleotides are TGTGCCAGCAGCTTCCCGGCGGGAGGAAGCTCCTACAATGAGCAGTTCTTC.

This clone has a handful of counts. The chain is built from TRBV9 and TRBJ1-1, with D unclear. Germline V gene sequence: CDR1 SGDLS, CDR2 YYNGEE. This CDR3 is built from 14 residues. V lost 3 bases to trimming and J lost 4 bases, with 13 bases between them. CDR3 coding DNA: TGTGCCAGCAGCGCCGGACTTATTTCCACTGAAGCTTTCTTT. Protein product: CASSAGLISTEAFF.

This rearrangement joins TRBV5-1 to TRBJ2-3; 12 nucleotides align to TRBD2. Germline CDR1 and CDR2: SGHRS and YFSETQ. There are 15 residues in the CDR3. With V trimmed by 3 bases and J by 3 bases, 2 bases remained unmatched. CDR3 sequence: CASSYGTSGTDTQYF. The CDR3 DNA reads TGCGCCAGCAGCTACGGGACTAGCGGGACAGATACGCAGTATTTT.

The chain has TRBV28 and TRBJ2-3, with D maybe TRBD2 (6 bases). The V gene lost 8 bases and the J gene lost 13 bases, with 16 bases spanning the gap. The germline CDR1 and CDR2 sequences are MDHEN and SYDVKM. The CDR3 spans 11 residues. CDR3 in DNA: TGTGCCAGCTCGAGCGGGCGCCCCGAGTATTTT. It is translated as CASSSGRPEYF. Supplemented by reference TRBV28 and TRBJ2-3, the full variable domain reads DVKVTQSSRYLVKRTGEKVFLECVQDMDHENMFWYRQDPGLGLRLIYFSYDVKMKEKGDIPEGYSVSREKKERFSLILESASTNQTSMYLCASSSGRPEYFGPGTRLTVL.

This clone was counted only a few times. V gene TRBV11-2 combines with J gene TRBJ2-7; 8 positions agree with TRBD2. In germline, CDR1 is SGHAT, CDR2 FQNNGV. Trimming cost V 9 bases and J 2 bases; bases outside gene matches: 6. The CDR3 is 13 amino acids. The chain's CDR3 is CASLAGNTYEQYF. The CDR3 bases are TGTGCCAGTCTAGCGGGCAATACCTACGAGCAGTACTTC.

This clone turned up a few times. V is TRBV30 and J is TRBJ2-3; 11 positions agree with TRBD2. From germline, CDR1 is GTSNPN and CDR2 SVGIG (reference sequence). This CDR3 region has 17 residues. Trimming cost V 0 bases and J 4 bases; bases outside gene matches: 9. The CDR3 nucleotides are TGTGCCTGGAGTGTCTCGTTGACTAGCGGGAACCCAGATACGCAGTATTTT. It translates to CAWSVSLTSGNPDTQYF. The variable domain in full, with the rest retrieved from reference TRBV30 and TRBJ2-3, is SQTIHQWPATLVQPVGSPLSLECTVEGTSNPNLYWYRQAAGRGLQLLFYSVGIGQISSEVPQNLSASRPQDRQFILSSKKLLLSDSGFYLCAWSVSLTSGNPDTQYFGPGTRLTVL.

This rearrangement joins TRBV4-1 to TRBJ2-3; no firm D call. The CDR3 has 15 residues. The germline gives CDR1 MGHRA, CDR2 YSYEKL. V was cut by 1 base and J by 4 bases, with 12 bases left in between. In DNA form, the CDR3 reads TGCGCCAGCAGCCAAGGCAAAGACTTCTCAGATACGCAGTATTTT. As protein: CASSQGKDFSDTQYF.

The V gene is TRBV7-9, the J gene TRBJ2-3; 9 positions agree with TRBD1. CDR1 is SEHNR, CDR2 FQNEAQ, per germline (reference sequence). The CDR3 loop spans 17 amino acids. V was clipped by 4 bases and J by 2 bases; unmatched bases: 10. The CDR3 nucleotides are TGTGCCAGCAGCTCCACCGGGACAGGGCCCCTCACAGATACGCAGTATTTT. Amino acids: CASSSTGTGPLTDTQYF. The entire variable domain, with the rest obtained from reference TRBV7-9 and TRBJ2-3, is as follows: DTGVSQNPRHKITKRGQNVTFRCDPISEHNRLYWYRQTLGQGPEFLTYFQNEAQLEKSRLLSDRFSAERPKGSFSTLEIQRTEQGDSAMYLCASSSTGTGPLTDTQYFGPGTRLTVL.

This clone was observed a few times. V and J are TRBV20-1 and TRBJ2-1; tentative D call: TRBD1 (5 bases). Germline V gene sequence: CDR1 DFQATT, CDR2 SNEGSKA (reference sequence). The CDR3 runs 10 residues. Trimming left V 6 bases short and J 7 bases short, with 7 bases between. CDR3 sequence: CSAQGNEQFF. The CDR3 nucleotides read TGCAGTGCGCAGGGAAATGAGCAGTTCTTC.

The chain is built from TRBV7-8 and TRBJ2-7, with D perhaps TRBD1 (5 bases). The CDR3 extends over 14 amino acids. Germline assignment: CDR1 SGHVS and CDR2 FQNEAQ. Trimming left V 0 bases short and J 4 bases short, with 10 bases between. The CDR3 DNA is TGTGCCAGCAGCTTAGCCGTTTCAGGGTACGAGCAGTACGTC. Encoded protein: CASSLAVSGYEQYV.

The CDR3 DNA sequence: TGTGCCAGCAGCTTAGCGCGAACTGGACATAAAGCCAAAAACATTCAGTACTTC. This codes for CASSLARTGHKAKNIQYF. V and J are TRBV7-8 and TRBJ2-4; tentative D call: TRBD1 (5 bases). The CDR3 covers 18 residues. Germline V gives CDR1 SGHVS, CDR2 FQNEAQ. With 0 bases removed from V and 0 bases from J, the gap between germline ends came to 15 bases.

The chain couples TRBV2 to TRBJ2-7; maybe TRBD1 (6 bases). Deletions cut 8 bases from V and 5 bases from J, with 16 bases between. The CDR3 covers 13 residues. In germline, CDR1 is SNHLY, CDR2 FYNNEI. The CDR3 reads CASAQGMSNEQYF. CDR3 in DNA: TGTGCCAGCGCACAGGGAATGTCGAACGAGCAGTACTTC.

The V call is TRBV5-5, the J call TRBJ2-5; weak D call: TRBD1 (6 bases). Trimming removed 5 bases from V and 5 bases from J, with 22 bases in between. The CDR3 is 16 residues long. Germline V gene data show CDR1 as SGHKS and CDR2 as YYEKEE (reference sequence). CDR3 DNA sequence: TGTGCCAGCAGGCCGACAGGCGAACGGTCCGCGGAGACCCAGTACTTC. Its translation: CASRPTGERSAETQYF. Filled out from reference TRBV5-5 and TRBJ2-5, the complete variable domain reads DAGVTQSPTHLIKTRGQQVTLRCSPISGHKSVSWYQQVLGQGPQFIFQYYEKEERGRGNFPDRFSARQFPNYSSELNVNALLLGDSALYLCASRPTGERSAETQYFGPGTRLLVL.

The rearrangement uses TRBV23-1 and TRBJ1-4; D is uncertain. TRBV23-1 qualifies as an ORF whose function is uncertain. The CDR3 is 15 residues long. With 4 bases removed from V and 0 bases from J, the gap between germline ends came to 9 bases. The CDR3 reads CASSPYTSTNEKLFF. The CDR3 DNA sequence: TGCGCCAGCAGTCCTTACACCTCAACTAATGAAAAACTGTTTTTT.

This clone was seen a handful of times. CDR3 amino acids: CASSLGQKSGYTF. The CDR3 nucleotides are TGTGCCAGCAGCCTTGGACAGAAGAGCGGCTACACCTTC. The gene calls are TRBV14 and TRBJ1-2, with a possible D match to TRBD1 (6 bases). Germline values: CDR1 SGHDN, CDR2 FVKESK. V was clipped by 4 bases and J by 8 bases, with 14 bases between them. This CDR3 region has 13 residues.

Only a few counts were recorded for this clone. The chain uses TRBV9 and TRBJ1-3; D uncertain. Germline assignment: CDR1 SGDLS and CDR2 YYNGEE. The V end was cut by 0 bases, the J end by 7 bases, with 8 bases between. This CDR3 has 13 amino acids. The chain's CDR3 is CASSVASGNTIYF. CDR3 DNA sequence: TGTGCCAGCAGCGTAGCCTCAGGTAACACCATATATTTT.

About this clone: This CDR3 is also generated by other DNA sequences in the sample. The CDR3 DNA follows: TGCGCCAGCAGCTCCCCCGGGGGCACTGAAGCTTTCTTT. Translation: CASSSPGGTEAFF. The rearrangement links TRBV5-1 to TRBJ1-1; the D gene is possibly TRBD1 (5 bases). V gave up 3 bases and J gave up 4 bases, with 10 bases separating them. Germline lookup yields CDR1 SGHRS and CDR2 YFSETQ. The CDR3 runs 13 residues.

This clone showed up just a few times. The chain uses TRBV4-2 and TRBJ2-6; a possible D gene is TRBD2 (6 bases). The V end lost 4 bases, the J end lost 4 bases, and 14 bases lay between the germline ends. The CDR3 is made up of 16 amino acids. The germline CDR1 and CDR2 sequences are LGHNA and YNFKEQ. CDR3 sequence reads: CASSRGGDRGANVLTF. The CDR3 DNA follows: TGTGCCAGCAGCCGAGGAGGGGATCGGGGGGCCAACGTCCTGACTTTC.

The chain couples TRBV11-2 to TRBJ2-3; maybe TRBD2 (6 bases). The germline CDR1 and CDR2 sequences are SGHAT and FQNNGV. V shed 7 bases and J shed 5 bases, with 16 bases lying between them. There are 14 residues in the CDR3. The CDR3 DNA reads TGTGCCAGCAACCAGAGACTAGGAGGAGATACGCAGTATTTT. The encoded protein is CASNQRLGGDTQYF.

This clone showed up just a few times. The rearrangement links TRBV6-1 to TRBJ2-1, with TRBD2 matching over 8 bases. The length of the CDR3 is 15 residues. The germline V gene encodes CDR1 MNHNS and CDR2 SASEGT. The junction had 13 bases not matched to a gene; V was cut back by 8 bases and J by 7 bases. CDR3 coding DNA: TGTGCCAGCTCTCCGGTAGCCAGCGGGAGTAATGAGCAGTTCTTC. It yields the protein CASSPVASGSNEQFF.

This clone was picked up a small number of times. The V and J genes are TRBV29-1 and TRBJ2-7; 11 bases fit TRBD2. Looked up from germline, CDR1 is SQVTM and CDR2 is ANQGSEA. V dropped 5 bases and J dropped 4; count of bases not matched to a gene: 7. CDR3 length: 14 residues. The CDR3 coding sequence is TGCAGCGTTTTGCCGGGACTAGCGGCATACGAGCAGTACTTC. It is translated as CSVLPGLAAYEQYF.

This clone was picked up a small number of times. This CDR3 is CASSPKDRRAYEQYF. DNA of the CDR3: TGTGCCAGCAGCCCGAAGGACAGGCGAGCCTACGAGCAGTACTTC. This sequence joins TRBV7-9 and TRBJ2-7; 7 bases line up with TRBD1. Germline assignment: CDR1 SEHNR and CDR2 FQNEAQ (reference sequence). CDR3 length equals 15 residues. V gave up 5 bases and J gave up 2 bases; unmatched junction bases: 9.

This clone was detected only a few times. The rearrangement joins TRBV15 to TRBJ1-5, with D unclear. The CDR3 has 15 residues. Germline V gives CDR1 LNHNV, CDR2 YYDKDF (reference sequence). V lost 0 bases and J lost 6, with 12 bases in between. The chain's CDR3 is CATSRDPGILQPQHF. CDR3 DNA: TGTGCCACCAGCAGAGATCCCGGTATCCTTCAGCCCCAGCATTTT.